The next 24 T cell receptor beta chains were all read from a single sample in a study of blood T cell repertoires in COVID-19. Measured with immunoSEQ multiplex PCR; TCRdb has only the in-frame clones, and not every one. Altogether roughly 64,000 clones are present, 65% to 85% being singletons, with the ten largest covering about half. Material for sequencing was PBMCs or T cells enriched from blood (not recorded which). These receptors were collected from a woman aged 55-69 years who had been exposed to COVID-19.

This clone was detected a few times. The chain uses TRBV29-1 and TRBJ1-1; perhaps TRBD1 as D (6 bases). This CDR3 is 13 amino acids long. Germline loops: CDR1 SQVTM, CDR2 ANQGSEA. Deletions cut 8 bases from V and 1 base from J, with 14 bases between. The CDR3 region has the DNA TGCAGCTCCCGCCAGGGGTCGAACACTGAAGCTTTCTTT. This gives the protein CSSRQGSNTEAFF.

The chain carries TRBV7-9 and TRBJ2-7; D ambiguous. Trimming took off 0 bases at V and 1 base at J, with 10 bases between the two ends. Germline CDR1 and CDR2: SEHNR and FQNEAQ (reference sequence). CDR3 length: 15 residues. The CDR3 sequence: CASSLAADPSYEQYF. CDR3 in DNA: TGTGCCAGCAGCTTAGCGGCGGATCCGTCCTACGAGCAGTACTTC. The full variable domain, with the rest looked up from reference TRBV7-9 and TRBJ2-7, is DTGVSQNPRHKITKRGQNVTFRCDPISEHNRLYWYRQTLGQGPEFLTYFQNEAQLEKSRLLSDRFSAERPKGSFSTLEIQRTEQGDSAMYLCASSLAADPSYEQYFGPGTRLTVT.

CDR3 loop: CASSHSSGADTQYF. The DNA for the CDR3 is TGTGCCAGCAGCCACTCATCAGGGGCAGATACGCAGTATTTT. This chain connects TRBV3-1 (or the pseudogene TRBV3-2) to TRBJ2-3; D might be TRBD1 (6 bases). From germline, CDR1 is LGHDT and CDR2 YNNKEL (reference sequence). Trimming pared 3 bases from V and 4 bases from J, leaving 11 bases between. This CDR3 comprises 14 residues.

This clone was observed at least ten times. V is TRBV30 and J is TRBJ2-1; a possible D gene is TRBD2 (5 bases). The CDR3 loop spans 11 amino acids. Trimming stripped 5 bases from V and 8 bases from J, with 10 bases between. Germline V gene sequence: CDR1 GTSNPN, CDR2 SVGIG (reference sequence). DNA of the CDR3: TGTGCCTGGGGTTGGACTGATGAGCAGTTCTTC. It yields the protein CAWGWTDEQFF.

The chain uses TRBV30 and TRBJ2-1; the D is unclear. Looked up from germline, CDR1 is GTSNPN and CDR2 is SVGIG (reference sequence). V was trimmed by 4 bases and J by 10 bases, leaving 20 bases between them. The CDR3 has 14 amino acids. This CDR3 reads CAWMGSLGYDEQFF. The DNA of the CDR3 is TGTGCCTGGATGGGTAGCTTAGGCTATGACGAGCAGTTCTTC.

The J gene is TRBJ1-5, the V gene TRBV19; 10 bases line up with TRBD1. The germline CDR1 and CDR2 sequences are LNHDA and SQIVND (reference sequence). After removal of 6 bases from V and 7 bases from J, the junction contained 9 bases not matched to a gene. The CDR3 loop spans 15 amino acids. The DNA for the CDR3 is TGTGCCAGTAGCCCCCGGACAGGGGGTGCCCAGCCCCAGCATTTT. Translation gives CASSPRTGGAQPQHF.

This chain uses TRBV9 with TRBJ2-1; 7 nucleotides match TRBD2. From germline, CDR1 is SGDLS and CDR2 YYNGEE. With 3 bases clipped from V and 7 bases from J, the junction kept 13 bases outside the gene matches. The CDR3 covers 16 residues. The CDR3 reads CASSARGRWGENEQFF. The CDR3 DNA sequence: TGTGCCAGCAGCGCCCGCGGGAGATGGGGTGAGAATGAGCAGTTCTTC.

This clone was detected only once. In nucleotides, the CDR3 is TGTGCCACCAGCAGAGATCGGGCAGGGGCCGGAAACACCATATATTTT. It codes for CATSRDRAGAGNTIYF. The J gene is TRBJ1-3, the V gene TRBV15, with D possibly TRBD1 on 6 matching bases. V dropped 0 bases and J dropped 4 bases, with 13 bases sitting between them. The CDR3 contains 16 residues. Germline V lookup: CDR1 LNHNV, CDR2 YYDKDF (reference sequence).

This clone was counted between two and nine times. This chain links TRBV9 with TRBJ2-4; D perhaps matches TRBD2 (6 bases). V was shortened by 3 bases and J by 0 bases, with 16 bases between the two germline ends. The CDR3 covers 17 residues. Germline CDR1 reads SGDLS; CDR2 reads YYNGEE. CDR3 sequence (DNA): TGTGCCAGCAGCGCGGGTGGAGGGGACTTAGCCAAAAACATTCAGTACTTC. Translating it yields CASSAGGGDLAKNIQYF.

The rearrangement links TRBV30 to TRBJ2-7, with 7 positions matching TRBD1. The ends lost 5 bases at V and 2 bases at J; junction bases unmatched: 3. Germline-derived CDR1 and CDR2 are GTSNPN and SVGIG (reference sequence). The CDR3 has 12 amino acids. CDR3 protein: CAWGDSAYEQYF. CDR3 bases: TGTGCCTGGGGGGACAGTGCCTACGAGCAGTACTTC.

This chain links TRBV29-1 with TRBJ1-2, with D possibly being TRBD1 (6 bases). With 6 bases removed from V and 5 bases from J, the gap between germline ends came to 13 bases. Germline values: CDR1 SQVTM, CDR2 ANQGSEA. The CDR3 contains 12 residues. CDR3 coding DNA: TGCAGCGTCGTGGACAGCCTGTATGGCTACACCTTC. Its protein product is CSVVDSLYGYTF.

This sequence joins TRBV18 and TRBJ2-5; TRBD2 is a possible D gene (5 bases). Germline V gene data show CDR1 as KGHSH and CDR2 as LQKENI. This CDR3 comprises 12 residues. V dropped 4 bases and J dropped 10 bases, with 13 bases sitting between them. This CDR3 reads CASSLQVANQYF. CDR3 DNA sequence: TGTGCCAGCTCACTTCAAGTAGCGAACCAGTACTTC.

This chain joins TRBV29-1 and TRBJ2-4; D is perhaps TRBD2 (6 bases). CDR1 is SQVTM and CDR2 is ANQGSEA in the germline V gene. The germline V and J ends were trimmed by 3 bases and 8 bases, with 11 bases remaining between them. The CDR3 loop spans 12 amino acids. CDR3 bases: TGCAGCGTTGAGGTGCCGGGGGACATTCAGTACTTC. Protein sequence: CSVEVPGDIQYF.

The chain combines TRBV16 with TRBJ2-7; D gene ambiguous. There are 13 residues in the CDR3. V was trimmed by 4 bases and J by 2 bases, leaving 9 bases between them. Germline V CDR1 and CDR2: KGHSY, FQNENV. Here the CDR3 DNA reads TGTGCCAGCAGCCCCTCCCTTACCTACGAGCAGTACTTC. It specifies CASSPSLTYEQYF.

The rearrangement links TRBV19 to TRBJ1-1; TRBD1 agrees at 9 bases. From germline, CDR1 is LNHDA and CDR2 SQIVND (reference sequence). After removal of 0 bases from V and 3 bases from J, the junction contained 2 bases not matched to a gene. The CDR3 sequence is 15 residues long. CDR3 nucleotides: TGTGCCAGTAGTATAGATTGGACAGGGGACACTGAAGCTTTCTTT. Protein product: CASSIDWTGDTEAFF. Filled out from reference TRBV19 and TRBJ1-1, the complete variable domain reads DGGITQSPKYLFRKEGQNVTLSCEQNLNHDAMYWYRQDPGQGLRLIYYSQIVNDFQKGDIAEGYSVSREKKESFPLTVTSAQKNPTAFYLCASSIDWTGDTEAFFGQGTRLTVV.

The CDR3 sequence is CASRTGGYGNQPQHF. CDR3 sequence (DNA): TGTGCCAGTAGAACAGGGGGATATGGCAATCAGCCCCAGCATTTT. The V gene is TRBV19, the J gene TRBJ1-5; TRBD1 matches 8 bases. The V segment lost 6 bases and the J segment 2 bases; nucleotides outside the gene matches: 6. This CDR3 spans 15 amino acids. The germline V gene has CDR1 LNHDA and CDR2 SQIVND (reference sequence).

This clone was found a few times. The rearrangement links TRBV2 to TRBJ2-7, with a weak D call TRBD2 (6 bases). The CDR3 loop spans 14 amino acids. Germline V gives CDR1 SNHLY, CDR2 FYNNEI. Trimming shortened V by 4 bases and J by 5 bases, and 15 bases separated the two germline ends. This CDR3 is CASSVVAGPNEQYF. The CDR3 nucleotides read TGTGCCAGCAGTGTAGTTGCGGGGCCTAACGAGCAGTACTTC.

The chain uses TRBV27 and TRBJ2-1; D perhaps matches TRBD2 (7 bases). Germline V gene data show CDR1 as MNHEY and CDR2 as SMNVEV (reference sequence). The CDR3 runs 16 residues. V was shortened by 8 bases and J by 10 bases, with 27 bases between the two germline ends. CDR3 region: CASGAGAVGRKREQFF. As DNA, the CDR3 is TGTGCCAGCGGCGCGGGGGCCGTGGGTCGAAAGAGGGAGCAGTTCTTC.

V usage is TRBV4-1 and J usage is TRBJ1-4, with 8 nucleotides matching TRBD1. V lost 3 bases, J lost 3 bases, and 6 bases stayed unmatched. CDR3 length equals 16 residues. CDR1 MGHRA and CDR2 YSYEKL come from the germline V gene. The CDR3 sequence: CASSQQGASSNEKLFF. The CDR3 DNA is TGCGCCAGCAGCCAGCAGGGGGCTTCATCTAATGAAAAACTGTTTTTT.

The chain links TRBV6-5 to TRBJ1-1; D possibly corresponds to TRBD1 (5 bases). This CDR3 has 15 residues. V lost 7 bases to trimming and J lost 1 base, with 16 bases between them. Germline CDR1 is MNHEY and CDR2 is SVGAGI. This CDR3 is CASTLADNRNTEAFF. The DNA of the CDR3 is TGTGCCAGCACCCTCGCGGACAATCGGAACACTGAAGCTTTCTTT.

The chain couples TRBV30 to TRBJ1-2; 9 bases are shared with TRBD1. Germline CDR1 GTSNPN, CDR2 SVGIG (reference sequence). V shed 5 bases, J shed 3 bases, and the junction held 7 bases outside the gene matches. The CDR3 runs to 14 residues. This chain's CDR3 is CAWYRGRSYYGYTF. CDR3 bases: TGTGCCTGGTACAGGGGGCGATCCTACTATGGCTACACCTTC.

There are a few counts of this clone. This chain links TRBV9 with TRBJ2-2, with TRBD1 matching 8 bases. This CDR3 comprises 17 residues. The V and J ends lost 2 bases and 7 bases, in that order; junction bases with no gene match: 13. Germline CDR1 is SGDLS and CDR2 is YYNGEE. This CDR3 reads CASSVLFPTGENGELFF. The CDR3 DNA reads TGTGCCAGCAGCGTCCTTTTTCCGACAGGGGAGAACGGGGAGCTGTTTTTT.

The J gene is TRBJ1-1, the V gene TRBV4-1; 9 bases match TRBD1. V lost 4 bases and J lost 4; bases outside the gene matches: 7. Germline CDR1 MGHRA, CDR2 YSYEKL. The CDR3 is 15 amino acids. The CDR3 DNA follows: TGCGCCAGCAGCCGAGCGGGACAGGGTGGCACTGAAGCTTTCTTT. It yields the protein CASSRAGQGGTEAFF.

This clone showed up just once. V usage is TRBV6-6 and J usage is TRBJ2-2; 7 bases agree with TRBD1. Germline V CDR1 and CDR2: MNHNY, SVGAGI (reference sequence). This CDR3 comprises 15 residues. With 4 bases clipped from V and 5 bases from J, the junction kept 7 bases outside the gene matches. CDR3 region: CASSSPGTETGELFF. CDR3 coding DNA: TGTGCCAGCAGTTCCCCCGGGACAGAGACCGGGGAGCTGTTTTTT.